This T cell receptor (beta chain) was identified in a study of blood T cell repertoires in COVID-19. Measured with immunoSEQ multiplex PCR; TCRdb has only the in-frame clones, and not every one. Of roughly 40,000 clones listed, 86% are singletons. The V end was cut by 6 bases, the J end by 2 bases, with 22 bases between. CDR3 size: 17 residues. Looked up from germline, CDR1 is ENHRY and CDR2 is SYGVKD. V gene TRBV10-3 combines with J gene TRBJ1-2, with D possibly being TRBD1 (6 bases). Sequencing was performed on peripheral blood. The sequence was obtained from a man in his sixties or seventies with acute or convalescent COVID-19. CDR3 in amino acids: CAISEGREGVHNYGYTF. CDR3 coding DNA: TGTGCCATCAGCGAAGGAAGGGAGGGGGTACACAACTATGGCTACACCTTC.